One sample yielded the 20 T cell receptor beta chains listed below, sequenced in a study of beta chain features in type 1 diabetes. Reverse transcribing all isolated RNA meant expressed TCRB transcripts were sequenced. Method: immunoSEQ multiplex PCR; TCRdb's copy keeps in-frame clones and lacks some. The repertoire holds a few hundred thousand clones, about 15% seen once, with more than 6.5% in the top ten. Sequenced input: central memory CD4+ T cells from blood. The receptors were sampled from a man in his thirties or forties in good health.

The chain couples TRBV6-6 to TRBJ1-1; D is unresolved. The CDR3 totals 12 residues. Germline assignment: CDR1 MNHNY and CDR2 SVGAGI (reference sequence). Trimming removed 8 bases from V and 3 bases from J, with 10 bases in between. For the CDR3, the DNA is TGTGCCAGCGGCGTCCTGGACACTGAAGCTTTCTTT. The encoded protein is CASGVLDTEAFF.

The gene calls are TRBV7-2 and TRBJ2-3, with 7 positions matching TRBD1. Germline lookup yields CDR1 SGHTA and CDR2 FQGNSA. The CDR3 totals 16 residues. With 1 base clipped from V and 3 bases from J, the junction kept 7 bases outside the gene matches. CDR3 sequence (DNA): TGTGCCAGCAGCTTAGTTTCCAGGGGGAGTACAGATACGCAGTATTTT. Its protein product is CASSLVSRGSTDTQYF.

This clone occurred many times. In nucleotides, the CDR3 is TGTGCCAGCAGTGCCAGCGCAAGCCAAGAGACCCAGTACTTC. This translates into CASSASASQETQYF. This chain uses TRBV6-1 with TRBJ2-5; D uncertain. V lost 4 bases and J 1 base, leaving 10 bases between the germline ends. The CDR3 runs to 14 residues. CDR1 and CDR2 from the germline V gene are MNHNS and SASEGT.

The rearrangement links TRBV18 to TRBJ2-2; 7 bases fit TRBD2. V lost 8 bases and J lost 6; bases outside the gene matches: 6. The length of the CDR3 is 13 residues. Germline values: CDR1 KGHSH, CDR2 LQKENI. CDR3 residues: CASTPTSPGELFF. For the CDR3, the DNA is TGTGCCAGCACGCCGACTAGCCCCGGGGAGCTGTTTTTT.

This clone was seen a handful of times. The chain employs TRBV11-2 and TRBJ1-2; TRBD1 aligns across 7 bases. The CDR3 totals 15 residues. V dropped 1 base and J dropped 4; count of bases not matched to a gene: 6. CDR1 and CDR2 from the germline V gene are SGHAT and FQNNGV. CDR3 nucleotides: TGTGCCAGCAGCTTAGGGGCAGGGGGTACCTATGGCTACACCTTC. This encodes CASSLGAGGTYGYTF.

This chain uses TRBV6-6 with TRBJ2-2; 8 positions match TRBD2. The ends lost 6 bases at V and 5 bases at J; junction bases unmatched: 11. Per the germline V gene, CDR1 is MNHNY and CDR2 is SVGAGI (reference sequence). The CDR3 length is 16 residues. CDR3 sequence: CASSRGAGGGTGELFF. DNA of the CDR3: TGTGCCAGCAGCCGGGGCGCGGGGGGTGGAACCGGGGAGCTGTTTTTT.

This clone has a handful of counts. The V and J genes are TRBV7-2 and TRBJ1-1; D is ambiguous. Germline V gene sequence: CDR1 SGHTA, CDR2 FQGNSA. This CDR3 is built from 13 residues. Trimming stripped 3 bases from V and 1 base from J, with 6 bases between. DNA for the CDR3: TGTGCCAGCAGCTTGCGGCAGAACACTGAAGCTTTCTTT. Protein sequence: CASSLRQNTEAFF.

The V gene is TRBV9, the J gene TRBJ2-1, with D possibly matching TRBD2 (6 bases). CDR1 is SGDLS and CDR2 is YYNGEE in the germline V gene. The CDR3 totals 16 residues. Deletions cut 0 bases from V and 4 bases from J, with 14 bases between. The CDR3: CASSVVAGQQYNEQFF. CDR3 bases: TGTGCCAGCAGCGTAGTTGCGGGGCAGCAGTACAATGAGCAGTTCTTC.

This clone was seen at least ten times. This chain connects TRBV10-1 to TRBJ1-1, with a possible D match to TRBD1 (5 bases). This CDR3 has 13 residues. Germline V gives CDR1 WNHNN, CDR2 SYGVQD (reference sequence). The V end lost 4 bases, the J end lost 1 base, and 7 bases lay between the germline ends. Here the CDR3 DNA reads TGCGCCAGCAGTGGGCAGGGGAACACTGAAGCTTTCTTT. This codes for CASSGQGNTEAFF.

The chain carries TRBV7-9 and TRBJ2-7; the D gene is possibly TRBD1 (5 bases). CDR1 is SEHNR, CDR2 FQNEAQ, per germline (reference sequence). This CDR3 region has 13 residues. Trimming stripped 2 bases from V and 5 bases from J, with 10 bases between. DNA for the CDR3: TGTGCCAGCAGCTTAATAGGCAGGGACGAGCAGTACTTC. Amino acid sequence: CASSLIGRDEQYF.

This clone has more than one count but fewer than ten. J is TRBJ2-3 and V is TRBV4-1; D may be TRBD1 or TRBD2 (6 bases each). This CDR3 region has 13 residues. V was pared by 8 bases and J by 2 bases, with 11 bases between. Germline assignment: CDR1 MGHRA and CDR2 YSYEKL. CDR3 DNA: TGCGCCAGCGGGGGGCAGCTCACAGATACGCAGTATTTT. This sequence encodes CASGGQLTDTQYF.

This clone was seen a few times. The gene calls are TRBV20-1 and TRBJ2-7, with a tentative D call TRBD1 (6 bases). Deletions cut 4 bases from V and 5 bases from J, with 9 bases between. The CDR3 spans 11 residues. CDR1 and CDR2 from the germline V gene are DFQATT and SNEGSKA (reference sequence). CDR3 residues: CSATQGNEQYV. The CDR3 bases are TGCAGTGCTACCCAGGGGAACGAGCAGTACGTC.

V usage is TRBV6-5 and J usage is TRBJ2-7; D unclear. V shed 4 bases and J shed 5 bases, with 9 bases lying between them. Germline CDR1 reads MNHEY; CDR2 reads SVGAGI. This CDR3 comprises 12 residues. The CDR3 nucleotides are TGTGCCAGCAGTTTTCAGGCAAACGAGCAGTACGTC. Translating gives CASSFQANEQYV.

This clone was picked up a small number of times. In the same sample, other DNA sequences code for this CDR3. The CDR3 nucleotides read TGTGCCAGCACCCCAGCGGGCCCGTACAATGAGCAGTTCTTC. The encoded protein is CASTPAGPYNEQFF. The J gene is TRBJ2-1, the V gene TRBV7-9; weak D call: TRBD2 (6 bases). This CDR3 comprises 14 residues. Trimming took 7 bases from V and 4 from J, leaving 14 bases between them. Germline values: CDR1 SEHNR, CDR2 FQNEAQ (reference sequence).

This clone was seen a few times. This rearrangement joins TRBV10-3 to TRBJ1-2, with D tentatively TRBD1 (6 bases). The V and J ends lost 3 bases and 1 base respectively, with 21 bases between them. Germline V lookup: CDR1 ENHRY, CDR2 SYGVKD. This CDR3 region has 18 residues. In DNA, the CDR3 is TGTGCCATCAGTGACTCCAACACATATGACAGGTTTAACTATGGCTACACCTTC. Amino acid sequence: CAISDSNTYDRFNYGYTF.

This clone appeared a few times. This chain uses TRBV5-1 with TRBJ1-4; no definite D call. Germline loops: CDR1 SGHRS, CDR2 YFSETQ. CDR3 length equals 14 residues. V lost 3 bases, J lost 4 bases, and 10 bases lay in between. The chain's CDR3 is CASSSFPGNEKLFF. CDR3 coding DNA: TGCGCCAGCAGCTCGTTCCCGGGTAATGAAAAACTGTTTTTT.

This chain uses TRBV7-9 with TRBJ1-1, with D unclear. The CDR3 is 13 residues long. The germline V gene encodes CDR1 SEHNR and CDR2 FQNEAQ (reference sequence). V gave up 2 bases and J gave up 4 bases, with 8 bases separating them. In DNA form, the CDR3 reads TGTGCCAGCAGCTTACAAGGGATCACTGAAGCTTTCTTT. The encoded protein is CASSLQGITEAFF.

This clone was detected a few times. Compared with germline, one end of the junction differs, possibly owing to a read error. This sequence joins TRBV7-7 and TRBJ2-1, with D uncertain. CDR1 SSHAT and CDR2 FNYEAQ come from the germline V gene (reference sequence). This CDR3 is 15 amino acids long. The CDR3 loop is CASSLDIASRNEQFF. The CDR3 nucleotides are TGTGCTAGCAGCTTAGATATTGCCTCCAGGAATGAGCAGTTCTTC. Combining the CDR3 with reference TRBV7-7 and TRBJ2-1 gives the whole variable domain GAGVSQSPRYKVTKRGQDVTLRCDPISSHATLYWYQQALGQGPEFLTYFNYEAQPDKSGLPSDRFSAERPEGSISTLTIQRTEQRDSAMYRCASSLDIASRNEQFFGPGTRLTVL.

The chain is built from TRBV7-2 and TRBJ1-5; no firm D call. With 1 base removed from V and 1 base from J, the gap between germline ends came to 2 bases. This CDR3 region has 13 residues. The germline V gene encodes CDR1 SGHTA and CDR2 FQGNSA. CDR3 sequence: CASSLVSNQPQHF. CDR3 bases: TGTGCCAGCAGCTTAGTGAGCAATCAGCCCCAGCATTTT.

The chain joins TRBV5-4 to TRBJ2-3; D gene ambiguous. The CDR3 covers 13 residues. Germline lookup yields CDR1 SGHNT and CDR2 YYREEE (reference sequence). The V end was cut by 2 bases, the J end by 4 bases, with 8 bases between. CDR3 in DNA: TGTGCCAGCAGCTTAGCGTCGGCAGATACGCAGTATTTT. Protein product: CASSLASADTQYF.